This paragraph covers one T cell receptor beta chain sequence. The antigen is undetermined. The source of the sample is a study of T cell repertoires in cytomegalovirus infection. Study-wide context: Researchers turned to recently identified HLA-C-restricted CMV epitopes as well as well-studied HLA-B-restricted ones. Public signatures in TCR beta pointed to CMV infection and matching HLA type.

The ends were cut back, 6 bases at V and 4 bases at J, with 8 bases in the middle. The length of the CDR3 is 12 residues. Germline CDR1 reads SEHNR; CDR2 reads FQNEAQ (reference sequence). Study-level results: CMV-specific HLA-C-restricted TCR beta clonotypes dominated the ex vivo response.

TCRdb re-analysed the reads in MiXCR, keeping a single row per CDR3 protein. The sample records 80,000 to 95,000 distinct CDR3 sequences, 25% to 35% being singletons. The sequence came from a human donor in good health (CMV status not recorded). Some clones in this sample may be carry-over from other donors' samples. The sequencing used CD8+ T cells from cultured PBMCs, collected from culture after CMV antigen stimulation. This chain joins TRBV7-9 and TRBJ2-3; D ambiguous. In DNA form, the CDR3 reads TGTGCCAGCAGAGAGATCGCAGATACGCAGTATTTT. The encoded protein is CASREIADTQYF.